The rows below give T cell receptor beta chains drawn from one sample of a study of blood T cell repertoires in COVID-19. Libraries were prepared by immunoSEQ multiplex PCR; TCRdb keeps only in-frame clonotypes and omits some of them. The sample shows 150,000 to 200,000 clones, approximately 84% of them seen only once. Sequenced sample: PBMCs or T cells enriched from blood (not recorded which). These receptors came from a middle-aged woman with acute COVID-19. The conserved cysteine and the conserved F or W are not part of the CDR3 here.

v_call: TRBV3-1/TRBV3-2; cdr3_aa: ASSLSGRPYEQY
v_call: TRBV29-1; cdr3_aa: SVNGGLSKF
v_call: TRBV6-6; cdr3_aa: ASRKLLDTEAF
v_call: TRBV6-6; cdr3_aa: ASSFRGGSDGYT
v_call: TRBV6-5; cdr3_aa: ASSTTGTGYNEQF
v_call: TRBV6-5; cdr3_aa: ASSRDRIDGNTIY
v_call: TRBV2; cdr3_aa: ASSESLYSNQPQH
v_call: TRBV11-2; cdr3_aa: ASSLDSYSGNTIY
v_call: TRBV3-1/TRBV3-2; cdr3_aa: ASSPSLGQRPNSPLH
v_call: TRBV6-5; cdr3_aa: ASNPMAGIYGYT
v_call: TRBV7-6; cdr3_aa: ASSRLAGVETQY
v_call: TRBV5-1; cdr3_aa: ASSLGSGRVTDTQY
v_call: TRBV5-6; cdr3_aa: ASSSSRLPPYEQY
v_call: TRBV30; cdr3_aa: AWDLGLNNEQF
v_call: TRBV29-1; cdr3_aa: SVGGSANEQF
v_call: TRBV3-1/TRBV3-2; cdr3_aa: ASRGDTNTGELF
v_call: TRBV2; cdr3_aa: ASSEGTSGTYEQY
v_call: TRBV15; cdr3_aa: ATSRDSGKGYT
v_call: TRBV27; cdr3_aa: ASSFVGQGALSNQPQH
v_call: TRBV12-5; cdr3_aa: ASGLVDMTQY
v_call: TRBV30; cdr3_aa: AWEPGQRNEKLF
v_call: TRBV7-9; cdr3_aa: ASSPGAPGVYGYT
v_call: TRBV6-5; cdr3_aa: ASTAGLSNYGYT
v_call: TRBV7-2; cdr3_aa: ASSRSGRAHEQY
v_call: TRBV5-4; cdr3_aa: ASSSRVSTEAF
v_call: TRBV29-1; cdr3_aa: SVETDFYGYT
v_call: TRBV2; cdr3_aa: ASSRGYNEQY
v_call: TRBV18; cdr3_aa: ASSPSGGVEAF
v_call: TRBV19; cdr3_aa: ASRQGTISTDTQY
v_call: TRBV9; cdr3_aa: ASSETGTSGRRVTDTQY
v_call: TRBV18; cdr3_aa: ASSPGTGGETGYT
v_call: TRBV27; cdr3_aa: ASRHRTSYEQY
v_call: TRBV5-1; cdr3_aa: ASRTDLWEKLF
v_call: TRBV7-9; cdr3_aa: ASSPNRDSQPQH
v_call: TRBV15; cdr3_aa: ATSPGQNTEAF
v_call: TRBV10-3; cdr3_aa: AITSLAGETQY
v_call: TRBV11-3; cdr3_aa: ASSLTGAGTDTQY
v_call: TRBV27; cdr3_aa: ASSPQPGQAASAF
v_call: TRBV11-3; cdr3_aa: ASSLDPRGLTIAYNEQF
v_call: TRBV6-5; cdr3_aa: ASSQDRRAF
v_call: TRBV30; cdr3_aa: AWRGTGGNQPQH
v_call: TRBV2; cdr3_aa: ASSETSYNEQF
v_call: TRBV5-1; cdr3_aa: ASSSSTQETQY
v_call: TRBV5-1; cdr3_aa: ASSPAASRQLGNEQF
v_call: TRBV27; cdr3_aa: ASRTGTSPYNEQF
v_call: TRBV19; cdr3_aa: ASSNPSGESNEKLF
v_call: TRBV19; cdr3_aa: ASSIAPPRTGHNSPLH
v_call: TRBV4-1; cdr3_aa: ASSQDWGRASGYNEQF
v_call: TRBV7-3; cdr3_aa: ASSPSGPPGDEQF
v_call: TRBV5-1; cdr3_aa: ASSLVAGGSTDTQY
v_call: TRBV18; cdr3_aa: ASSANRASYGNTIY